This T cell receptor (beta chain) was identified in a study of cytomegalovirus exposure and HLA in healthy donors. Overall study results and limits: Some TCR beta chains (roughly 160 of them) were listed as cytomegalovirus-associated. TCR beta V- and J-gene trimming was later associated with a missense DCLRE1C variant.

Details on this clone: The antigen is undetermined.

Per the germline V gene, CDR1 is ENHRY and CDR2 is SYGVKD. The V and J ends lost 0 bases and 3 bases respectively, with 13 bases between them. The CDR3 length is 16 residues. Researchers ran the PCR with 60 Vbeta and 13 Jbeta primers. Assay: immunoSEQ multiplex PCR; the TCRdb copy retains only in-frame clones and omits some. This sample yields some 100,000 clones, of which about 76% are seen a single time; under 2.5% belongs to the top ten. Sequencing input: PBMCs. The receptor comes from a woman aged 25 to 39 in good health and CMV-seronegative. The chain recombines TRBV10-3 with TRBJ2-3; D unclear. The CDR3 loop is CAISESLSSLTDTQYF. In DNA, the CDR3 is TGTGCCATCAGTGAGTCTCTTTCGAGTCTTACAGATACGCAGTATTTT.